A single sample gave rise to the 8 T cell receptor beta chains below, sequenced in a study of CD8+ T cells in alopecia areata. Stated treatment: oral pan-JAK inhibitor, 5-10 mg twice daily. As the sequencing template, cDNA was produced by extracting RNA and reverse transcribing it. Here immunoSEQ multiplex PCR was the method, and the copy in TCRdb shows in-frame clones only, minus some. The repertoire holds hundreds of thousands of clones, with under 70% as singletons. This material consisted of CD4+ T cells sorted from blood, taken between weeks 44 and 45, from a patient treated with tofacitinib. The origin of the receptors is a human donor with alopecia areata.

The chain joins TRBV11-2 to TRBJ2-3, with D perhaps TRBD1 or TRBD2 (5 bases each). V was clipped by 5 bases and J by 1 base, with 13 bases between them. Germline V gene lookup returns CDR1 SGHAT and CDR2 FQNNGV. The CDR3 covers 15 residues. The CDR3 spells CASSPIRDRTDTQYF. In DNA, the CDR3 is TGTGCCAGCAGCCCGATCCGGGACCGCACAGATACGCAGTATTTT.

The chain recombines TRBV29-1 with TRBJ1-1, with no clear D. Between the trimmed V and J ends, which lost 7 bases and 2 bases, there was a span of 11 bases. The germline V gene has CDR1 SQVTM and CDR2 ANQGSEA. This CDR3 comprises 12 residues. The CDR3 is CSGWQYNTEAFF. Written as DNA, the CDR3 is TGCAGCGGGTGGCAGTATAACACTGAAGCTTTCTTT.

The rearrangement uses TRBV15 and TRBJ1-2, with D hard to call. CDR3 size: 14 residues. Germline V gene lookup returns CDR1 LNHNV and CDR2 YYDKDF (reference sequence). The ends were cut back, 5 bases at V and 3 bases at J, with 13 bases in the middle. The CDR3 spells CATSLGVDDYGYTF. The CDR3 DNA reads TGTGCCACCAGCCTCGGGGTGGACGACTATGGCTACACCTTC.

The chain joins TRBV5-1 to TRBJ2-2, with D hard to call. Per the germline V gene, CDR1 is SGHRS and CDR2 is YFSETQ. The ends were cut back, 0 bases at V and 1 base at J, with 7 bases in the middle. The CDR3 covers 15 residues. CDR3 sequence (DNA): TGCGCCAGCAGCTTGGTTGTAGGGAACACCGGGGAGCTGTTTTTT. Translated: CASSLVVGNTGELFF.

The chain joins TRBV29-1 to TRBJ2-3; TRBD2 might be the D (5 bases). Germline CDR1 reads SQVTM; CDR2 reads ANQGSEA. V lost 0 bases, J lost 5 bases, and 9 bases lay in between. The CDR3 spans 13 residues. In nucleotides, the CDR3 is TGCAGCGTTGAAGAAGTCGGGGTAGATACGCAGTATTTT. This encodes CSVEEVGVDTQYF.

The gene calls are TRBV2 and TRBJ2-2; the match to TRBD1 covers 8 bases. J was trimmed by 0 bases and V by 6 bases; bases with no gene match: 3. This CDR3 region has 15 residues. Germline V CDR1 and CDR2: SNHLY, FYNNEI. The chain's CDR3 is CASRRTGSNTGELFF. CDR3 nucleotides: TGTGCCAGCAGGAGGACAGGGTCGAACACCGGGGAGCTGTTTTTT.

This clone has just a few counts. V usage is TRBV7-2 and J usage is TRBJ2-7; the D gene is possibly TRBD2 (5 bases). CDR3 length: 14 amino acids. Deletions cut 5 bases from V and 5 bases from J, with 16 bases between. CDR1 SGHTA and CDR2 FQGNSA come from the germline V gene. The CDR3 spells CASSPLWGADEQYF. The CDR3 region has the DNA TGTGCCAGCAGCCCTCTTTGGGGAGCGGACGAGCAGTACTTC.

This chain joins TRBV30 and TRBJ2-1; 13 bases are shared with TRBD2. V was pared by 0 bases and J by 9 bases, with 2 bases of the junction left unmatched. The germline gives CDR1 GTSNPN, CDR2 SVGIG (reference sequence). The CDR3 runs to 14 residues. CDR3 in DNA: TGTGCCTGGAGTGTACTAGCGGGGGGGCGTGAGCAGTTCTTC. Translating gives CAWSVLAGGREQFF.